The 8 T cell receptor beta chains reported below all come from one sample, sequenced in a study of blood T cell repertoires in COVID-19. Generated by immunoSEQ multiplex PCR, the TCRdb table keeps only in-frame clones and is missing some. In the table there are around 120,000 clones, roughly 80% of which are singletons. Sequenced input: peripheral blood. These receptors were obtained from an older man with acute or convalescent COVID-19.

V is TRBV5-6 and J is TRBJ2-7; the D gene is possibly TRBD2 (5 bases). Trimming left V 7 bases short and J 5 bases short, with 13 bases between. The length of the CDR3 is 12 residues. The germline V gene encodes CDR1 SGHDT and CDR2 YYEEEE. CDR3 in DNA: TGTGCCAGCGGAAGAGGGCCGAACGAGCAGTACTTC. Translation: CASGRGPNEQYF.

The rearrangement uses TRBV27 and TRBJ2-7, with 10 bases fitting TRBD2. Germline CDR1 reads MNHEY; CDR2 reads SMNVEV (reference sequence). The CDR3 has 18 amino acids. J gave up 3 bases and V 6 bases, and 17 bases lay outside the gene matches. CDR3 in amino acids: CASRSPVLAGGHNYEQYF. In DNA, the CDR3 is TGTGCCAGCAGATCCCCCGTGTTAGCGGGGGGTCACAACTACGAGCAGTACTTC.

The J gene is TRBJ2-7, the V gene TRBV28; 7 nucleotides line up with TRBD1. After removal of 5 bases from V and 3 bases from J, the junction contained 10 bases not matched to a gene. This CDR3 has 15 amino acids. Germline V gene lookup returns CDR1 MDHEN and CDR2 SYDVKM. CDR3 protein: CASSGTPDRVYEQYF. The CDR3 nucleotides read TGTGCCAGCAGTGGCACCCCTGACAGGGTCTACGAGCAGTACTTC.

V is TRBV2 and J is TRBJ2-3; no reliable D call. The V gene lost 4 bases and the J gene lost 0 bases, with 8 bases spanning the gap. The CDR3 runs to 14 residues. CDR1 and CDR2 from the germline V gene are SNHLY and FYNNEI. The CDR3 region is CASSGPLSTDTQYF. The CDR3 DNA sequence: TGTGCCAGCAGTGGGCCTTTAAGCACAGATACGCAGTATTTT.

This sequence joins TRBV23-1 and TRBJ1-6; possible D gene TRBD1, 5 bases. TRBV23-1 carries the ORF label, with uncertain function. Trimming left V 11 bases short and J 11 bases short, with 25 bases between. The CDR3 loop spans 15 amino acids. The DNA for the CDR3 is TGCGCCCGTAAAACAGGTAGTCCCCGTGTGACACCCCTCCACTTT. Translated: CARKTGSPRVTPLHF.

The V call is TRBV2, the J call TRBJ1-3, with TRBD1 matching 8 bases. CDR3 length equals 15 residues. Trimming cost V 3 bases and J 9 bases; bases outside gene matches: 10. The germline gives CDR1 SNHLY, CDR2 FYNNEI. Here the CDR3 reads CASSDLRQGRSTIYF. Here the CDR3 DNA reads TGTGCCAGCAGTGACCTTCGACAGGGGCGAAGCACCATATATTTT.

V gene TRBV28 combines with J gene TRBJ2-7; D might be TRBD1 (5 bases). Trimming cost V 5 bases and J 7 bases, with 12 bases left between them. The CDR3 has 12 residues. Per germline, CDR1 MDHEN and CDR2 SYDVKM. The CDR3 bases are TGTGCCAGCAGTGCCTCAGGGAAAGAGCAGTACTTC. Residues: CASSASGKEQYF.

The rearrangement uses TRBV29-1 and TRBJ1-5; 7 bases align to TRBD1. V gave up 6 bases and J gave up 0 bases; unmatched junction bases: 5. Germline lookup yields CDR1 SQVTM and CDR2 ANQGSEA. This CDR3 region has 14 residues. The CDR3 protein is CSVQGEYSNQPQHF. The CDR3, as DNA: TGCAGCGTCCAGGGGGAGTATAGCAATCAGCCCCAGCATTTT.